The T cell receptor (beta chain) described here comes from a study of T cell changes during pregnancy in multiple sclerosis (dated by TCRdb to the late 2010s). In terms of the full investigation: Changes in the T cell repertoire over the course of pregnancy were examined in this study in women with multiple sclerosis.

Points on this clone: There is no known antigen for this receptor. The input lacks base qualities; no much larger clone sits a single base away.

Libraries were built with the immunoSEQ multiplex PCR assay. TCRdb stores this immuneACCESS table with in-frame sequences only. Part of the clones is absent; in the studies checked, under half of the shortfall reflects unresolved V genes, and no reason is known for the rest. In this sample the table shows 120,000 or so clones, approximately 93% of which occur a single time. The top ten clonotypes cover around 6% of the sample. The germline V gene (reference sequence) sets CDR1 to SEHNR and CDR2 to FQNEAQ. CDR3 length: 14 amino acids, cysteine to phenylalanine. The CDR3 DNA has 42 bases and is translated from base 1. Here V drops 0 bases and J drops 6 bases, and the junction holds 2 bases not matched to any gene.

This sample comprised peripheral blood, obtained before pregnancy. The sequence links TRBV7-9 to TRBJ2-1; a stretch of 7 junction bases matches TRBD2. The sequence derives from a female donor with multiple sclerosis, enrolled in a pregnancy study. The DNA sequence is as follows: TGTGCCAGCAGCTTAGCGCGGGAGCTCAATGAGCAGTTCTTC. The resulting protein is CASSLARELNEQFF.